This T cell receptor beta chain was obtained from a study of cytomegalovirus exposure and HLA in healthy donors (dated by TCRdb to about 2017). Study-level background: In an earlier analysis of about 560 of the donors, roughly 300 Gb of sequence data and approximately 120 million unique TCR beta sequences from 180 million or so T cells were reported. In a later analysis, previously published TCR beta repertoires from 666 donors were re-analyzed and high-resolution HLA genotyping was added so that TCR occurrence patterns could be studied. Typing coverage differed by locus: A, B, C, DRB1 and DQB1 were typed in roughly 629-630 donors, DQA1 in approximately 520, DPA1 in 606, and DPB1 in 472. On average, 235,054 unique TCR beta nucleotide sequences were sequenced per donor among some 420 genotyped donors of the cohort, with about 17% of those sequences being non-productive. The later analysis used no new phenotypic data to find candidate immune exposures, relying instead on TCR beta sequences and their occurrence across donors. A separate validation cohort of over 95 different subjects was used in addition to the roughly 640-subject first cohort. All discovery cohort repertoires had been generated on a single sequencing platform. Of the approximately 400 genotyped donors, roughly 76% were placed in the genetic ancestry cluster associated with self-reported Caucasian donors. The study aimed to test whether signatures of past pathogen exposure could be identified by cataloging public T cell receptors. Roughly 300 gigabases of sequencing data and 70 million to 100 million unique TCR sequences were included in an early release covering 550 to 800 HLA-typed donors. Several DR-DQ haplotypes were handled as single units for association and clustering because linkage in the cohort was strong. To predict cytomegalovirus infection status, the study brought together high-throughput TCR immunosequencing, statistical association of individual TCRs with disease status, and machine learning. In an earlier analysis of 500 to 650 of the donors, high-throughput TCR beta sequencing was used to judge whether each TCR beta V gene segment behaved as functional or pseudogenic. Donor age, sex, ethnicity and CMV serostatus were compiled together with the repertoire data. The study used immunosequencing to profile the T cell repertoires of under 700 subjects and linked those repertoires to cytomegalovirus serostatus. HLA typing included class I and class II loci at four-digit resolution. A later genetic analysis took genome-wide SNP genotypes for about three fifths of the roughly 670 donors and used that subset as a discovery cohort.

This clone appeared a single time. The target of this receptor is not known. Per-base quality was not reported, and no clone a single base away is much larger than it. The cohort was made up of several hundred healthy bone marrow donors. All cohort members were sampled while nominally healthy, although unrecorded immune exposures were likely present. The donor tested CMV seropositive and was one of the 289 seropositive cohort members. Every donor gave a peripheral blood sample, and the peripheral blood mononuclear cells from that sample were used for TCR beta sequencing. The Qiagen DNeasy Blood Extraction Kit was used to extract genomic DNA from the blood cell samples. Based on the germline V gene, the CDR1 and CDR2 sequences are LGHNA and YNFKEQ. Measured from the cysteine to the phenylalanine, the CDR3 is 15 residues long. Just the 45-base CDR3 DNA is kept, in frame starting at base 1. Between the V and J ends, shortened by 11 bases and 5 bases respectively, the junction contains 22 bases.

Receptor libraries were prepared by the immunoSEQ multiplex PCR assay. The multiplex PCR relied on a mix of 60 forward primers for TCR Vbeta segments and 13 reverse primers for TCR Jbeta segments. A multiplex PCR assay on genomic DNA amplified the CDR3 region of rearranged TCR beta genes. The amplified TCR beta libraries were sequenced on the Illumina HiSeq System as 87-base-pair reads. In the paper's pipeline: A later analysis counted about 82 million unique TCR beta chains across the 550 to 700 repertoires, and some 11 million of these chains were shared by at least two donors. Raw reads were error-corrected and collapsed into unique sequences by a nearest-neighbor algorithm in which closely related sequences were merged to remove PCR and sequencing errors. CDR3 sequences were aligned to IMGT reference sequences to assign V, D and J gene segments. For a sequence to be retained, a match of at least six nucleotides was required to both a V gene segment and a J gene segment. Rearrangements were called productive when the CDR3 lacked stop codons and stayed in frame with V and J; all others were non-productive. CDR3 was defined according to IMGT convention as the region running from the second conserved V-encoded cysteine to the conserved J-encoded phenylalanine. Sequences without an unambiguous match to a single V gene segment were excluded from the earlier analysis of 450 to 650 of the donors. An earlier analysis of fewer than 750 of the donors classified V segments as functional when productive rearrangements were above 56.7% and as segregating when the standard deviation between donors was above 5%. To diagnose cytomegalovirus status from the catalog of TCR beta chain sequences, a statistical classification framework was built. In a later analysis, TCR nucleotide sequences were compared against IMGT/GENE-DB human TR gene sequences so that V and J genes could be assigned. In a later analysis, CDR3 sequences and most-parsimonious VDJ recombination scenarios were assigned using the TCRdist pipeline. In a later analysis, each TCR beta chain was defined by its CDR3 amino acid sequence together with its V-gene family, and reads without a unique V-gene family were excluded. To address suspected cross-contamination and a sequencing artifact, a later analysis removed some 620 highly shared, low-generation-probability nucleotide sequences. In a later analysis, a clonal expansion index for each public chain was calculated from normalized within-repertoire ranks of inferred template counts. Generation probabilities in a later analysis came from a VDJ recombination model fitted to out-of-frame rearrangements, and those results were checked against IGoR. In a later analysis, hypergeometric tests were used to score TCR-TCR, TCR-HLA and TCR-CMV co-occurrence, with a repertoire-size bias correction applied to TCR pairs. False discovery rates were estimated in a later analysis by permuting HLA or CMV assignments 20 times. In a later analysis, co-occurring TCRs were grouped using DBSCAN, and TCRdist sequence similarity was added for clustering within HLA-allele-positive subsets. For co-occurrence clustering, repertoires with fewer than 30,000 or more than 120,000 public chains were excluded, along with four or five repertoires with anomalous nucleotide sharing. TCRdb re-hosts the immuneACCESS table, in-frame sequences only. Its copies lack some clones; in the studies checked, an unresolved V gene accounts for under half of them, and the cause for the rest is not known. V, J and clone size derive from that table, while D and trimming were established from the DNA sequence. The sample table contains some 130,000 clones; only one count was recorded for about 63% of them. Around 1.6% of the sample comes from the top ten.

Findings and caveats that apply to the study as a whole: In an earlier analysis of more than 500 of the donors, most TCR beta V segments appeared in productive rearrangements about 87% or about 30% of the time, broadly matching IMGT annotations. Only TCR beta chains were sequenced in this cohort, and the absence of alpha or paired-chain data limited detectable features. Most TCR sequences were observed very rarely across donors, whereas some public TCRs were present in many individuals. Linkage disequilibrium might explain the correlated functional status among segregating V segments, but an unknown experimental factor could not be excluded. According to a later analysis, parvovirus B19, influenza, CMV and Epstein-Barr virus appeared linked to several top co-occurrence clusters. In a later analysis, HLA-associated TCR beta chains showed more clonal expansion and lower generation probabilities than non-associated chains that were equally common. Some 16 rarely observed V segments, including chromosome 9 orphons, were excluded from the earlier analysis of 550 to 700 of the donors because counts were too low. A further reported finding was that TCR beta sequences accurately predicted the HLA-A and HLA-B alleles for most subjects in the first cohort. The study listed 164 TCR beta chains as associated with cytomegalovirus. Sequencing depth was assumed to be roughly uniform across donors in the presence/absence analyses, though that assumption may not hold. The 87-base-pair reads could not distinguish some IMGT-functional V segments, including TRBV6-2 and TRBV6-3, so those segments were excluded. When HLA alleles, especially DR and DQ, strongly co-occurred, TCR associations were difficult to assign to individual alleles. The classifier was reported to diagnose cytomegalovirus status with high specificity and sensitivity in both the original and validation cohorts. The sequencing pipeline was judged likely to have produced a cluster of highly shared sequence variants as a technical artifact. According to a later analysis, TCR association rates differed among HLA loci, with DRB1 alleles showing the most associated TCRs and HLA-C alleles showing the fewest. HLA typing was unavailable for some donors at each locus, so association tests used only the typed subset. The authors suggested that the approach could potentially be generalized to other disease states and immunological phenotypes. In vitro tests confirmed that a few of the cytomegalovirus-associated TCR beta chains recognize cytomegalovirus antigens. Immune exposure information for the cohort was limited to CMV serostatus. In a later genetic analysis, a missense DCLRE1C variant was associated with V-gene and J-gene trimming of TCR beta chains, and the association was replicated in an independent cohort. At a false discovery rate of 0.05, a later analysis linked fewer than 20,000 TCR beta sequences to specific HLA alleles. A later analysis found that most CMV-associated TCR beta chains appeared HLA-restricted, with HLA associations seemingly driven largely by CMV exposure. In a later genetic analysis, fewer N-insertions in productive TCRs were reported among donors in an Asian-associated ancestry cluster than the approximately 670-donor mean.

The sequence was collected from a man aged 30 to 39 in good health and CMV-seropositive. In this chain, TRBV4-2 is recombined with TRBJ2-1; the D segment could be TRBD2, given 6 matching bases. Material for sequencing was PBMCs. The CDR3 protein sequence reads: CARRGRTILNNEQFF. The nucleotides read TGTGCCCGACGGGGGAGGACTATCCTTAACAATGAGCAGTTCTTC.